This T cell receptor (beta chain) came from a study of blood T cell repertoires in COVID-19. Clinical history reported by participants formed the basis on which cohorts were assigned. Original analysis: Reference gene primer amplification in the assay estimated nucleated cell counts. Measured with immunoSEQ multiplex PCR; TCRdb has only the in-frame clones, and not every one. The V and J calls and clone size were taken over from that table, and D and trimming were inferred from the DNA. The table shows around 160,000 clones, with 88% occurring only once. The sequencing sample was made of PBMCs or T cells enriched from blood (not recorded which). This receptor was identified in a woman in her twenties or thirties with acute COVID-19.

CDR3 region: CASSRDRVQPQHF. The CDR3 DNA reads as TGTGCCAGCAGCCGGGACAGGGTTCAGCCCCAGCATTTT. The chain links TRBV3-1 (or the pseudogene TRBV3-2) to TRBJ1-5, with TRBD1 matching over 9 bases. CDR3 length: 13 amino acids. The J segment lost 6 bases and the V segment lost 4 bases, leaving 1 base of the junction unmatched. Germline CDR1 and CDR2: LGHDT and YNNKEL (reference sequence).